Listed below are T cell receptor beta chains from one sample, sequenced in a study of blood T cells in healthy people across ages. TCRdb reanalysed the 5' RACE reads using MiXCR and keeps one entry per CDR3 protein. The sample contains approximately 2,000,000 distinct CDR3 sequences, approximately 39% of which appear only once. Sequences were obtained from blood. The receptor set was obtained from a human donor in good health. Both conserved end residues are part of each CDR3. D genes are given only for firm matches. Only part of the rows carry a size: once, few, many, or a class if the clone is expanded.

J,size,V,D,DNA,CDR3
TRBJ2-3,NA,TRBV20-1,NA,TGCAGTGCTAGAGATCACGGGGGCTCAACAGATACGCAGTATTTT,CSARDHGGSTDTQYF
TRBJ1-6,NA,TRBV7-2,NA,TGTGCCAGCAGCTTAGCGATAAGGGCGGGGGGCGGTTCACCCCTCCACTTT,CASSLAIRAGGGSPLHF
TRBJ2-3,few,TRBV20-1,TRBD2,TGCAGTGCTGGACCTTTGCGGGGGTCTAGCACAGATACGCAGTATTTT,CSAGPLRGSSTDTQYF
TRBJ2-1,few,TRBV6-5,TRBD2,TGTGCCAGCAGTTTTGGACTAGCGGGCTACAATGGGCAGTTCTTC,CASSFGLAGYNGQFF
TRBJ2-1,NA,TRBV5-1,NA,TGCGCCAGCAGTTTGGAGGGACTGCCGGAGGGGACCCAGTTCTTC,CASSLEGLPEGTQFF
TRBJ2-7,few,TRBV6-1,NA,TGTGCCAGCAGTCCCGCCCCGACGGACGTTCCCTACGAGCAGTACTTC,CASSPAPTDVPYEQYF
TRBJ2-1,NA,TRBV4-1,TRBD2,TGCGCCAGCAGCCAAGGCCTTCTAGTAGCGGGGGAATACAATGAGCAGTTCTTC,CASSQGLLVAGEYNEQFF
TRBJ1-3,NA,TRBV5-1,NA,TGCGCCAGCAGCTTATGTATTTGGCAGAATTCCTCTGGAAACACCATATATTTT,CASSLCIWQNSSGNTIYF
TRBJ1-5,NA,TRBV29-1,NA,TGCAGCGTTCAAGGGGGGGGTGATCAGCCCCAGCATTTT,CSVQGGGDQPQHF
TRBJ2-7,few,TRBV18,NA,TGTGCCAGCTCACACGGGAATCTCTACGAGCAGTACTTC,CASSHGNLYEQYF
TRBJ2-5,NA,TRBV6-2/TRBV6-3,TRBD2,TGTGCCAGCAATGAACTAGCGAACCAAGAGACCCAGTACTTC,CASNELANQETQYF
TRBJ1-2,NA,TRBV6-5,TRBD1,TGTGCCAGCAGTTACTCGACAGGGCTTGCTGGCTACACCTTC,CASSYSTGLAGYTF
TRBJ1-2,NA,TRBV20-1,TRBD1,TGCAGTGCTATACCGGGACAGGGTTTCGGCTACACCTTC,CSAIPGQGFGYTF
TRBJ2-1,few,TRBV6-2/TRBV6-3,TRBD1,TGTGCCAGCAGTCTAACGGGACAGCTACCCTACAATGAGCAGTTCTTC,CASSLTGQLPYNEQFF
TRBJ2-5,few,TRBV20-1,NA,TGCAGTGCCAAGGTTCCAGGGAGGGAGACCCAGTACTTC,CSAKVPGRETQYF
TRBJ2-1,NA,TRBV11-2,TRBD1,TGTGCCAGCAGCTTAGGAGAGCAGGGGGATAGCAATGAGCAGTTCTTC,CASSLGEQGDSNEQFF
TRBJ2-3,NA,TRBV4-2,TRBD2,TGTGCCAGCAGCCAAGATAGGAGCGGGGGGGCATCAAGCACAGATACGCAGTATTTT,CASSQDRSGGASSTDTQYF
TRBJ2-1,few,TRBV5-1,TRBD2,TGCGCCAGCAGCTTGGATATCGGGGGGGCCTTTATTGAGCAGTTCTTC,CASSLDIGGAFIEQFF
TRBJ2-7,many,TRBV20-1,TRBD1,TGCAGTGCCGACGGGGGGACAGGGTACGAGCAGTACTTC,CSADGGTGYEQYF
TRBJ2-5,NA,TRBV7-2,NA,TGTGCCAGCAGCCAGGACAGTTACACCGGCGGGCAGTACTTC,CASSQDSYTGGQYF
TRBJ2-1,few,TRBV7-2,NA,TGTGCCAGCAGCTTAGCGTACAAGGAGCAGTTCTTC,CASSLAYKEQFF
TRBJ2-5,NA,TRBV13,NA,TGTGCCAGTAACTTATACAGCAGACAGCAAGAGACCCAGTACTTC,CASNLYSRQQETQYF
TRBJ1-1,NA,TRBV24-1,NA,TGTGCCACCAGTGATGCCCGGGGCGGTGACACTGAAGCTTTCTTT,CATSDARGGDTEAFF
TRBJ1-2,NA,TRBV20-1,NA,TGCAGTGCTAGAGGAAGAGATGGCAGGGAAGTTGGTGGCTACACCTTC,CSARGRDGREVGGYTF
TRBJ1-2,NA,TRBV7-9,NA,TGTGCCAGCAGCTTACCCACGGAGGGGACTCCATATGGCTACACCTTC,CASSLPTEGTPYGYTF
TRBJ2-5,few,TRBV29-1,NA,TGCAGCGTTGAAGTAGTAGGGGAAGAGACCCAGTACTTC,CSVEVVGEETQYF